This T cell receptor (beta chain) was identified during a study of CD8 T cells in ankylosing spondylitis. Study results and limitations: A TCR beta motif of under 10 highly homologous variants seemed to mark ankylosing spondylitis blood.

TCRdb re-analysed the 5' RACE reads in MiXCR, keeping a single row per CDR3 protein. The table includes about 540,000 distinct CDR3 sequences, about 13% detected once. About this clonotype: What it recognizes is unknown.

Germline V gene lookup returns CDR1 DFQATT and CDR2 SNEGSKA (reference sequence). Trimming pared 0 bases from V and 2 bases from J, leaving 18 bases between. The CDR3 covers 17 residues. The rearrangement joins TRBV20-1 to TRBJ2-3, with D unresolved. The clonotype originates from a male donor with ankylosing spondylitis. Sequences were obtained from blood, either unsorted or a sorted T cell fraction (not recorded which). The chain's CDR3 is CSARDRPGPPITDTQYF. The CDR3 DNA sequence: TGCAGTGCTAGAGATCGACCGGGTCCGCCGATCACAGATACGCAGTATTTT.